The 4 T cell receptor beta chains presented below share a single source sample, sequenced in a study of OX40 agonist ivuxolimab in advanced cancers. Library construction relied on the immunoSEQ multiplex PCR assay. TCRdb obtained this table from immuneACCESS and retained in-frame rearrangements with V and J assigned. These tables miss some clones; where compared with another copy, unresolved V genes account for less than half of the shortfall, and the remainder is unexplained. For this sample there are fewer than 80,000 clones; roughly 85% appear just once. Roughly 0.8% of the sample is in the top ten clones. Sequenced here: CD4+ or CD8+ T cells sorted from blood, sampled in a trial of the OX40 agonist ivuxolimab. These receptors came from an adult with an advanced solid tumor such as melanoma, head and neck, liver or kidney cancer.

The rearrangement joins TRBV27 to TRBJ2-6; no clear D gene. This CDR3 region has 14 residues. Germline V gene lookup returns CDR1 MNHEY and CDR2 SMNVEV (reference sequence). Trimming shortened V by 2 bases and J by 1 base, and 3 bases separated the two germline ends. CDR3 in DNA: TGTGCCAGCAGTTTAAGTTCTGGGGCCAACGTCCTGACTTTC. Encoded protein: CASSLSSGANVLTF. Full variable domain (outside the CDR3, taken from reference TRBV27 and TRBJ2-6): EAQVTQNPRYLITVTGKKLTVTCSQNMNHEYMSWYRQDPGLGLRQIYYSMNVEVTDKGDVPEGYKVSRKEKRNFPLILESPSPNQTSLYFCASSLSSGANVLTFGAGSRLTVL.

This clone showed up just a few times. J is TRBJ1-6 and V is TRBV6-5; D unresolved. The germline V and J ends were trimmed by 7 bases and 5 bases, with 12 bases remaining between them. This CDR3 comprises 14 residues. Germline CDR1 is MNHEY and CDR2 is SVGAGI. The CDR3 here is CASTQGVNNSPLHF. The CDR3 DNA is TGTGCCAGCACCCAAGGAGTTAATAATTCACCCCTCCACTTT.

V and J are TRBV19 and TRBJ2-6; D is uncertain. This CDR3 comprises 15 residues. Deletions cut 10 bases from V and 0 bases from J, with 13 bases between. Germline V lookup: CDR1 LNHDA, CDR2 SQIVND (reference sequence). The CDR3 sequence is CATLQTHSGANVLTF. The CDR3 DNA reads as TGTGCCACATTACAGACACACTCTGGGGCCAACGTCCTGACTTTC.

This rearrangement joins TRBV7-2 to TRBJ1-1; D might be TRBD1 (5 bases). Germline V gene data show CDR1 as SGHTA and CDR2 as FQGNSA. Trimming left V 5 bases short and J 1 base short, with 14 bases between. The CDR3 is 15 residues long. The CDR3 nucleotides read TGTGCCAGCAGCCCATCGGGACTCCCGAACACTGAAGCTTTCTTT. This translates into CASSPSGLPNTEAFF.